This T cell receptor beta chain was identified in a study of T cells in women clearing cervical HPV infection. Study summary: Blood came at first lesion visit for cases, post-clearance for controls.

Whole-study findings and limits: T-cell numbers per sample were unknown and may explain richness differences.

About this clone itself: Its antigen is undetermined.

Produced via immunoSEQ multiplex PCR; TCRdb's table is partial and in-frame only. The repertoire table contains 40,000 to 60,000 clones. The sequence came from a woman between 18 and 70 years old with a cervical HPV16 infection that either progressed to CIN3+ or cleared (not recorded which). Sequencing input: blood buffy coat.

The sequenced part of the CDR3 DNA is TGTGCCAGTAGTATCAGACTAGCGGGGTGGACCGGGGAG. This codes for CASSIRLAGWTGE. Given in full, the CDR3 is CASSIRLAGWTGELFF. The gene calls are TRBV19 and TRBJ2-2; TRBD2 matches at 11 bases. Read coverage stops 3 residues before the CDR3 terminus; the germline J gene supplies the remainder. Germline loops: CDR1 LNHDA, CDR2 SQIVND (reference sequence). This CDR3 is 16 amino acids long. The J segment lost 5 bases and the V segment lost 3 bases, leaving 5 bases of the junction unmatched.